A single sample is the source of the 32 T cell receptor beta chains below, sequenced in a study of shared clonotypes between healthy human individuals. Clones were read by immunoSEQ multiplex PCR, and TCRdb kept only the in-frame ones, dropping some. This table has hundreds of thousands of clones, roughly 79% appearing once. Sequencing was performed on PBMCs. The receptors originated from a woman aged 40 to 50 in good health. Some clones in this sample may be carry-over from other donors' samples.

In the case of this clone: Other DNA sequences within the sample encode an identical CDR3. The V gene is TRBV5-1, the J gene TRBJ1-4, with D possibly being TRBD1 (6 bases). Trimming removed 0 bases from V and 8 bases from J, with 14 bases in between. Germline V gene sequence: CDR1 SGHRS, CDR2 YFSETQ. The CDR3 totals 15 residues. The CDR3, as DNA: TGCGCCAGCAGCTTGGGAGGCAGGGGAAGGGAAAAACTGTTTTTT. Amino acids: CASSLGGRGREKLFF.

J is TRBJ2-2 and V is TRBV7-3; a possible D gene is TRBD2 (5 bases). The germline CDR1 and CDR2 sequences are SGHTA and FQGTGA. This CDR3 comprises 16 residues. V was shortened by 2 bases and J by 7 bases, with 17 bases between the two germline ends. The CDR3 nucleotides read TGTGCCAGCAGCTTATGGGGTCTAGCAAGAGTCGGGGAGCTGTTTTTT. Translated: CASSLWGLARVGELFF.

The chain combines TRBV7-9 with TRBJ2-5; either TRBD1 or TRBD2 may fit D (6 bases each). V was pared by 4 bases and J by 5 bases, with 14 bases between. Per germline, CDR1 SEHNR and CDR2 FQNEAQ (reference sequence). The CDR3 contains 14 residues. The CDR3 sequence is CASSSPGGWETQYF. The CDR3 nucleotides are TGTGCCAGCAGCTCCCCCGGGGGCTGGGAGACCCAGTACTTC.

This sequence joins TRBV5-6 and TRBJ2-7, with 10 bases lining up with TRBD1. This CDR3 contains 15 residues. CDR1 and CDR2 (germline): SGHDT, YYEEEE. With V trimmed by 4 bases and J by 2 bases, 6 bases remained unmatched. Here the CDR3 reads CASSPGTGVAYEQYF. The CDR3 DNA sequence: TGTGCCAGCAGCCCGGGGACAGGGGTCGCCTACGAGCAGTACTTC.

The chain has TRBV7-8 and TRBJ2-4; D ambiguous. The CDR3 is 15 residues long. Germline V CDR1 and CDR2: SGHVS, FQNEAQ. The ends were cut back, 5 bases at V and 4 bases at J, with 15 bases in the middle. The CDR3 coding sequence is TGTGCCAGCAGCCCCCACAGAGACGGAAAAAACATTCAGTACTTC. Protein sequence: CASSPHRDGKNIQYF.

This clone was counted between two and nine times. The chain combines TRBV29-1 with TRBJ1-1; TRBD1 might be the D (6 bases). Germline-derived CDR1 and CDR2 are SQVTM and ANQGSEA. The CDR3 loop spans 13 amino acids. V was cut by 6 bases and J by 3 bases, with 14 bases left in between. The CDR3 protein is CSVYGGLDTEAFF. CDR3 nucleotides: TGCAGCGTGTATGGGGGGCTCGACACTGAAGCTTTCTTT.

The V gene is TRBV7-3, the J gene TRBJ2-3; D is possibly TRBD1 (6 bases). V was cut by 0 bases and J by 5 bases, with 9 bases left in between. The germline gives CDR1 SGHTA, CDR2 FQGTGA. This CDR3 spans 14 amino acids. The CDR3 loop reads CASSLTSQGDTQYF. The CDR3 coding sequence is TGTGCCAGCAGCTTAACCTCACAGGGAGATACGCAGTATTTT.

The chain uses TRBV19 and TRBJ2-3; TRBD1 aligns across 11 bases. Germline trimming cut 5 bases from V and 5 bases from J; bases unmatched to any gene: 6. CDR1 is LNHDA and CDR2 is SQIVND in the germline V gene (reference sequence). The CDR3 consists of 15 residues. CDR3 in DNA: TGTGCCAGTAGTGCCCGGACAGGGGGCTTAGATACGCAGTATTTT. Amino acid sequence: CASSARTGGLDTQYF.

V gene TRBV2 combines with J gene TRBJ2-1, with 11 bases identical to TRBD2. V was pared by 4 bases and J by 4 bases, with 3 bases of the junction left unmatched. The germline CDR1 and CDR2 sequences are SNHLY and FYNNEI. There are 15 residues in the CDR3. The CDR3 spells CASSAASGRYNEQFF. Here the CDR3 DNA reads TGTGCCAGCAGTGCGGCTAGCGGGAGGTACAATGAGCAGTTCTTC. The full variable domain, completed using reference TRBV2 and TRBJ2-1, is EPEVTQTPSHQVTQMGQEVILRCVPISNHLYFYWYRQILGQKVEFLVSFYNNEISEKSEIFDDQFSVERPDGSNFTLKIRSTKLEDSAMYFCASSAASGRYNEQFFGPGTRLTVL.

The rearrangement joins TRBV9 to TRBJ1-2, with D unresolved. The CDR3 contains 14 residues. Trimming took off 3 bases at V and 4 bases at J, with 13 bases between the two ends. Germline V gene data show CDR1 as SGDLS and CDR2 as YYNGEE. CDR3 coding DNA: TGTGCCAGCAGCGCCACTACAATTTTCTATGGCTACACCTTC. It yields the protein CASSATTIFYGYTF.

The chain joins TRBV5-4 to TRBJ1-2; D is undetermined. V lost 0 bases, J lost 3 bases, and 9 bases lay in between. Germline CDR1 SGHNT, CDR2 YYREEE (reference sequence). The length of the CDR3 is 14 residues. CDR3 loop: CASSLAHTDYGYTF. CDR3 in DNA: TGTGCCAGCAGCTTGGCCCACACCGACTATGGCTACACCTTC. The full variable domain, with the rest looked up from reference TRBV5-4 and TRBJ1-2, is ETGVTQSPTHLIKTRGQQVTLRCSSQSGHNTVSWYQQALGQGPQFIFQYYREEENGRGNFPPRFSGLQFPNYSSELNVNALELDDSALYLCASSLAHTDYGYTFGSGTRLTVV.

This clone occurred a few times. The CDR3 here is CASSEVDRGSSQPQHF. The CDR3 DNA sequence: TGTGCCAGCAGTGAAGTTGACAGGGGATCATCTCAGCCCCAGCATTTT. The chain recombines TRBV6-1 with TRBJ1-5, with TRBD1 matching 8 bases. V lost 1 base to trimming and J lost 6 bases; unmatched junction nucleotides: 8. There are 16 residues in the CDR3. The germline CDR1 and CDR2 sequences are MNHNS and SASEGT.

The chain couples TRBV5-1 to TRBJ2-5, with 7 bases fitting TRBD2. Trimming removed 1 base from V and 5 bases from J; junction bases left unmatched: 5. Germline V CDR1 and CDR2: SGHRS, YFSETQ. The CDR3 is made up of 14 amino acids. The CDR3: CASSLRREEETQYF. The CDR3 DNA sequence: TGCGCCAGCAGCTTGCGTCGGGAGGAGGAGACCCAGTACTTC. Full variable domain (outside the CDR3, taken from reference TRBV5-1 and TRBJ2-5): KAGVTQTPRYLIKTRGQQVTLSCSPISGHRSVSWYQQTPGQGLQFLFEYFSETQRNKGNFPGRFSGRQFSNSRSEMNVSTLELGDSALYLCASSLRREEETQYFGPGTRLLVL.

V and J are TRBV2 and TRBJ2-5, with a possible D match to TRBD2 (5 bases). V was trimmed by 4 bases and J by 2 bases, leaving 11 bases between them. The CDR3 loop spans 14 amino acids. Germline V CDR1 and CDR2: SNHLY, FYNNEI. The CDR3 sequence is CASSVDYTQETQYF. As DNA, the CDR3 is TGTGCCAGCAGTGTCGACTATACTCAAGAGACCCAGTACTTC.

J is TRBJ1-2 and V is TRBV9; no clear D gene. This CDR3 spans 14 amino acids. CDR1 SGDLS and CDR2 YYNGEE come from the germline V gene. Trimming stripped 2 bases from V and 4 bases from J, with 12 bases between. The CDR3 here is CASSVGGIGYGYTF. The CDR3, as DNA: TGTGCCAGCAGCGTGGGCGGAATTGGCTATGGCTACACCTTC.

This chain links TRBV19 with TRBJ1-5, with TRBD1 identical over 7 bases. Looked up from germline, CDR1 is LNHDA and CDR2 is SQIVND (reference sequence). CDR3 length: 17 amino acids. V dropped 4 bases and J dropped 2; count of bases not matched to a gene: 11. In DNA, the CDR3 is TGTGCCAGTAGTAGTAACCCCGGGACAGCCGGCAATCAGCCCCAGCATTTT. Its translation: CASSSNPGTAGNQPQHF.

The chain links TRBV28 to TRBJ1-2; 12 nucleotides agree with TRBD1. Per germline, CDR1 MDHEN and CDR2 SYDVKM. V lost 7 bases and J lost 8; bases outside the gene matches: 11. The CDR3 sequence is 15 residues long. The CDR3, as DNA: TGTGCCAGCAACCTCCCGGGACAGGGGGCGCTGGGCTACACCTTC. Amino acid sequence: CASNLPGQGALGYTF.

V usage is TRBV28 and J usage is TRBJ2-7; 10 nucleotides match TRBD2. Germline lookup yields CDR1 MDHEN and CDR2 SYDVKM. V trimming: 8 bases; J trimming: 4 bases; junction bases outside the gene matches: 11. The CDR3 length is 15 residues. The CDR3, as DNA: TGTGCCAGCTCTAATTTAGCGGGAGGCAAATACGAGCAGTACTTC. Translation gives CASSNLAGGKYEQYF. The variable domain in full, with the rest retrieved from reference TRBV28 and TRBJ2-7, is DVKVTQSSRYLVKRTGEKVFLECVQDMDHENMFWYRQDPGLGLRLIYFSYDVKMKEKGDIPEGYSVSREKKERFSLILESASTNQTSMYLCASSNLAGGKYEQYFGPGTRLTVT.

The CDR3 coding sequence is TGCGCCAGCAGCTTCGAGGGGGCAGGTTACAATGAGCAGTTCTTC. It encodes CASSFEGAGYNEQFF. This chain uses TRBV5-1 with TRBJ2-1; TRBD1 matches 7 bases. The CDR3 has 15 residues. Germline V gene lookup returns CDR1 SGHRS and CDR2 YFSETQ. The J segment lost 4 bases and the V segment lost 2 bases, leaving 6 bases of the junction unmatched.

V and J are TRBV19 and TRBJ1-5; no reliable D call. The CDR3 spans 14 residues. Trimming pared 6 bases from V and 2 bases from J, leaving 11 bases between. Looked up from germline, CDR1 is LNHDA and CDR2 is SQIVND (reference sequence). The DNA of the CDR3 is TGTGCCAGTAGCCGGCCAGTGGGCAATCAGCCCCAGCATTTT. Residues: CASSRPVGNQPQHF.

V is TRBV6-6 and J is TRBJ2-7; TRBD1 agrees at 9 bases. From germline, CDR1 is MNHNY and CDR2 SVGAGI (reference sequence). Trimming cost V 7 bases and J 2 bases; bases outside gene matches: 9. The CDR3 is 15 amino acids. The CDR3 DNA reads TGTGCCAGCACAGCCTCGGGACAGGGCCCCTACGAGCAGTACTTC. Protein product: CASTASGQGPYEQYF.

The chain carries TRBV10-3 and TRBJ2-1; 15 bases align to TRBD2. After removal of 10 bases from V and 7 bases from J, the junction contained 8 bases not matched to a gene. There are 15 residues in the CDR3. Germline V lookup: CDR1 ENHRY, CDR2 SYGVKD. Written as DNA, the CDR3 is TGTGCCACCTACTCTGGGACTAGCGGGAGGAATGAGCAGTTCTTC. Amino acids: CATYSGTSGRNEQFF.

The chain is built from TRBV10-2 and TRBJ2-3; TRBD2 matches 12 bases. The junction had 11 bases not matched to a gene; V was cut back by 3 bases and J by 1 base. Germline V gives CDR1 WSHSY, CDR2 SAAADI. This CDR3 has 19 amino acids. The CDR3: CASSELTRLAGARTDTQYF. CDR3 coding DNA: TGCGCCAGCAGTGAACTCACTCGACTAGCGGGAGCGCGCACAGATACGCAGTATTTT.

V is TRBV4-1 and J is TRBJ2-5, with TRBD2 matching over 16 bases. Germline V gene sequence: CDR1 MGHRA, CDR2 YSYEKL. J lost 5 bases, V lost 5 bases, and 8 bases had no gene match. This CDR3 is 17 amino acids long. The CDR3 DNA reads as TGCGCCAGCAGCGAGCCGGGACTAGCGGGAGGGATCGAGACCCAGTACTTC. Amino acids: CASSEPGLAGGIETQYF.

This clone was seen ten or more times. The chain couples TRBV6-1 to TRBJ2-7; 9 nucleotides agree with TRBD1. The CDR3 consists of 13 residues. CDR1 is MNHNS and CDR2 is SASEGT in the germline V gene. V was pared by 8 bases and J by 5 bases, with 7 bases of the junction left unmatched. Here the CDR3 DNA reads TGTGCCAGCTCCTGGACAGGGGTCGACGAGCAGTACTTC. Encoded protein: CASSWTGVDEQYF.

V usage is TRBV7-3 and J usage is TRBJ2-2; weak D call: TRBD2 (5 bases). The germline V gene has CDR1 SGHTA and CDR2 FQGTGA. Trimming shortened V by 1 base and J by 6 bases, and 15 bases separated the two germline ends. The CDR3 spans 16 residues. The CDR3 DNA reads as TGTGCCAGCAGCTTAAGAGGGCCTTTGAGCGCCGGGGAGCTGTTTTTT. This translates into CASSLRGPLSAGELFF.

The chain carries TRBV5-1 and TRBJ1-1, with a weak D call TRBD1 (6 bases). V dropped 4 bases and J dropped 3 bases, with 22 bases sitting between them. Germline V lookup: CDR1 SGHRS, CDR2 YFSETQ. CDR3 length equals 17 residues. CDR3 DNA sequence: TGCGCCAGCAGCACCCGGGACACGGGCTTTGGTGACACTGAAGCTTTCTTT. This translates into CASSTRDTGFGDTEAFF.

The chain carries TRBV2 and TRBJ2-7, with 12 bases fitting TRBD1. The CDR3 has 16 residues. Germline CDR1 reads SNHLY; CDR2 reads FYNNEI. V lost 4 bases and J lost 4; bases outside the gene matches: 8. As DNA, the CDR3 is TGTGCCAGCAGTGCCCCCGGGACAGGGGGCTTATACGAGCAGTACTTC. Protein sequence: CASSAPGTGGLYEQYF.

CDR3 DNA: TGCAGCGTTGAGGGAGGGGACGACAATGAGCAGTTCTTC. It encodes CSVEGGDDNEQFF. The chain links TRBV29-1 to TRBJ2-1, with 7 bases fitting TRBD2. This CDR3 comprises 13 residues. Germline loops: CDR1 SQVTM, CDR2 ANQGSEA. Trimming removed 3 bases from V and 5 bases from J; junction bases left unmatched: 4.

The count of this clone is one. J is TRBJ1-1 and V is TRBV18, with D possibly matching TRBD1 (5 bases). The CDR3 is 14 amino acids. The germline V and J ends were trimmed by 2 bases and 1 base, with 8 bases remaining between them. Germline V gene lookup returns CDR1 KGHSH and CDR2 LQKENI. The CDR3 loop is CASSPFGGNTEAFF. CDR3 in DNA: TGTGCCAGCTCACCATTCGGGGGGAACACTGAAGCTTTCTTT.

The CDR3 nucleotides read TGTGCCAGCATGAGGCTGGCTGGCCACGGAAACACCATATATTTT. This gives the protein CASMRLAGHGNTIYF. The J gene is TRBJ1-3, the V gene TRBV6-1; D is ambiguous. Germline V gene data show CDR1 as MNHNS and CDR2 as SASEGT. V lost 7 bases, J lost 4 bases, and 17 bases lay in between. The CDR3 length is 15 residues.

This clone was picked up a small number of times. A read error is possible here, since a much larger clone lies one base away. This chain connects TRBV14 to TRBJ1-1; D might be TRBD1 (6 bases). Germline V gene lookup returns CDR1 SGHDN and CDR2 FVKESK. The CDR3 loop spans 13 amino acids. The CDR3 bases are TGTGCCAGCAGCCTCTGGACAGCTCGGCGAGCTTCCTTT. Its protein is CASSLWTARRASF.